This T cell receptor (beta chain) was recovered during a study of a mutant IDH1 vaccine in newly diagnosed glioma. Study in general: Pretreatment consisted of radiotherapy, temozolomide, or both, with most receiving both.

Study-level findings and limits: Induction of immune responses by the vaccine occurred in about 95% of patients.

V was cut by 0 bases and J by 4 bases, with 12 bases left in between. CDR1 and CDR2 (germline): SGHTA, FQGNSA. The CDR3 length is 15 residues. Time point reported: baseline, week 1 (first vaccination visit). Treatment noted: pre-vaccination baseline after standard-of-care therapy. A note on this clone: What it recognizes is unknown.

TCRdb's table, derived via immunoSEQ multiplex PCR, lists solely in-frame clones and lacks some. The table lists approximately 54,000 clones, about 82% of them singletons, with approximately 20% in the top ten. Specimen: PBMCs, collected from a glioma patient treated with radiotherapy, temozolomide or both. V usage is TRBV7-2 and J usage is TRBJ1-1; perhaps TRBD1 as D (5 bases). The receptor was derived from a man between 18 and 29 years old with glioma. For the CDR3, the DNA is TGTGCCAGCAGCTTAGCGCCGGGGCCAACCACTGAAGCTTTCTTT. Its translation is CASSLAPGPTTEAFF.